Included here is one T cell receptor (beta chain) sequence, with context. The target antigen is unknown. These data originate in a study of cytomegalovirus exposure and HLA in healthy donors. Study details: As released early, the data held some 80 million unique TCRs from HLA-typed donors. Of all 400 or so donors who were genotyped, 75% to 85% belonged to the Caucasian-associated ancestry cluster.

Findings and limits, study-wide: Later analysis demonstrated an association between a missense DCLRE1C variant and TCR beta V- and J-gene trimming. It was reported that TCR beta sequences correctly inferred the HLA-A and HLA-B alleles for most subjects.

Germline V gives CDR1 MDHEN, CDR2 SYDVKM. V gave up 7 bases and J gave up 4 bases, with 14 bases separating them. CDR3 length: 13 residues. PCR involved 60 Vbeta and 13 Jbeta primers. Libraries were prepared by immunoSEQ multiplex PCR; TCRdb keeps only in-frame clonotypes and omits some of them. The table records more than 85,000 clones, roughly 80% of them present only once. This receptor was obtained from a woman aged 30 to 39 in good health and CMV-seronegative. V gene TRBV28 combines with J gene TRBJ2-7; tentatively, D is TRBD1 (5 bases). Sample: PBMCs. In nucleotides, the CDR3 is TGTGCCAGCACTGTGGGCAGGGAATACGAGCAGTACTTC. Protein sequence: CASTVGREYEQYF.